The rows below give T cell receptor beta chains drawn from one sample of a study of cytomegalovirus exposure and HLA in healthy donors. The repertoire was sequenced with immunoSEQ multiplex PCR; TCRdb's copy has only in-frame clones and lacks some. The table has over 75,000 clones, roughly 85% seen once. Sequencing was performed on PBMCs. The receptor set was obtained from a female donor in good health and CMV-seronegative. Both conserved end residues are part of each CDR3. The D gene is left open where the match is weak. Clone sizes are given selectively: once, few, many, or a class where the clone is expanded.

TRBV7-2	TRBD2	TRBJ2-7	once	CASSLRREDDYEQYF	TGTGCCAGCAGCTTACGGCGGGAGGATGACTACGAGCAGTACTTC
TRBV28	.	TRBJ1-1	few	CASSSGLTEAFF	TGTGCCAGCAGTTCAGGGTTAACCGAAGCTTTCTTT
TRBV2	.	TRBJ2-2	.	CASSAEGGDTGELFF	TGTGCCAGCAGCGCCGAGGGGGGGGACACCGGGGAGCTGTTTTTT
TRBV5-1	.	TRBJ1-1	.	CASSLGVQANTEAFF	TGCGCCAGCAGCTTGGGGGTACAGGCGAACACTGAAGCTTTCTTT
TRBV6-1	TRBD2	TRBJ2-7	.	CASSEPGGGYEQYF	TGTGCCAGCAGTGAGCCCGGCGGGGGTTACGAGCAGTACTTC
TRBV5-1	TRBD2	TRBJ2-4	.	CASSLAGGSGNIQYF	TGCGCCAGCAGCTTGGCCGGCGGGAGCGGGAACATTCAGTACTTC
TRBV11-3	TRBD2	TRBJ2-2	.	CASSLFPDLLAGDTGELFF	TGTGCCAGCAGCTTATTCCCCGACCTACTAGCGGGGGACACCGGGGAGCTGTTTTTT
TRBV9	.	TRBJ1-6	.	CASSVGDSPLHF	TGTGCCAGCAGCGTGGGAGATTCACCCCTCCACTTT
TRBV7-4	.	TRBJ1-2	.	CASSSTIQGGYGYTF	TGTGCCAGCAGCTCGACAATTCAGGGTGGCTATGGCTACACCTTC
TRBV30	.	TRBJ1-4	few	CALTVTTNEKLFF	TGTGCATTGACAGTCACAACTAATGAAAAACTGTTTTTT
TRBV7-2	.	TRBJ1-4	.	CASSLIPATNEKLFF	TGTGCCAGCAGCTTAATTCCGGCAACTAATGAAAAACTGTTTTTT
TRBV6-1	.	TRBJ2-5	.	CASTSQAGGETQYF	TGTGCCAGCACCAGTCAGGCGGGTGGGGAGACCCAGTACTTC
TRBV5-1	.	TRBJ1-1	.	CASSLGRRGTEAFF	TGCGCCAGCAGCTTGGGCCGGCGGGGCACTGAAGCTTTCTTT
TRBV2	TRBD1	TRBJ2-7	.	CASSPGTDFYEQYF	TGTGCCAGCAGTCCCGGGACAGATTTCTACGAGCAGTACTTC
TRBV6-1	TRBD2	TRBJ2-1	.	CASSPLAGGPDEQFF	TGTGCCAGCAGCCCACTAGCGGGAGGGCCGGATGAGCAGTTCTTC
TRBV6-6	.	TRBJ2-2	.	CASSYSAGYTGELFF	TGTGCCAGCAGTTACTCGGCAGGGTACACCGGGGAGCTGTTTTTT
TRBV6-5	.	TRBJ1-2	.	CASSYSSTDSYGYTF	TGTGCCAGCAGTTACTCGAGTACGGACTCCTATGGCTACACCTTC
TRBV9	TRBD1	TRBJ1-4	few	CASSTQGAANEKLFF	TGTGCCAGCAGCACCCAGGGGGCGGCTAATGAAAAACTGTTTTTT
TRBV7-9	.	TRBJ2-1	.	CASSSREQFF	TGTGCCAGCAGCTCGAGGGAGCAGTTCTTC
TRBV15	.	TRBJ2-7	.	CATSRRDGEQYF	TGTGCCACCAGCAGACGGGATGGCGAGCAGTACTTC
TRBV6-5	.	TRBJ1-4	.	CATRLSHATNEKLFF	TGTGCCACCCGTTTAAGCCATGCAACTAATGAAAAACTGTTTTTT
TRBV5-1	TRBD1	TRBJ2-7	.	CASSLGQETGQGVEQYF	TGCGCCAGCAGCTTGGGGCAGGAAACGGGACAGGGGGTAGAACAGTACTTC
TRBV11-2	TRBD1	TRBJ1-1	.	CASSARPNRGIVNTEAFF	TGTGCCAGCAGCGCCCGACCCAACAGGGGTATAGTGAACACTGAAGCTTTCTTT
TRBV19	TRBD2	TRBJ2-3	.	CASSIGTSGRSDTQYF	TGTGCCAGTAGTATAGGGACTAGCGGGAGGTCAGATACGCAGTATTTT
TRBV6-5	.	TRBJ1-5	few	CASSSDRLQPQHF	TGTGCCAGCAGTTCGGACAGACTTCAGCCCCAGCATTTT
TRBV6-1	.	TRBJ1-1	.	CASSPGHPEAFF	TGTGCCAGCAGTCCGGGACATCCTGAAGCTTTCTTT
TRBV7-9	.	TRBJ1-5	.	CASSLGSGGNQPQHF	TGTGCCAGCAGCTTAGGGTCCGGGGGCAATCAGCCCCAGCATTTT
TRBV5-4	.	TRBJ2-3	.	CASSLGGTYTDTQYF	TGTGCCAGCAGCTTGGGGGGCACTTACACAGATACGCAGTATTTT
TRBV25-1	TRBD1	TRBJ2-7	.	CASSDKEGTGKVDEQYF	TGTGCCAGCAGTGATAAGGAGGGGACAGGGAAAGTCGACGAGCAGTACTTC
TRBV14	TRBD1	TRBJ1-1	.	CASSHLQGVGTEAFF	TGTGCCAGCAGCCACCTACAGGGGGTGGGCACTGAAGCTTTCTTT
TRBV10-3	.	TRBJ1-1	.	CAISGLRQNTEAFF	TGTGCCATCAGTGGGCTCAGGCAGAACACTGAAGCTTTCTTT
TRBV27	TRBD1	TRBJ1-2	.	CASSPDRSAGYTF	TGTGCCAGCAGTCCGGACAGGTCGGCTGGCTACACCTTC
TRBV28	.	TRBJ1-2	.	CASRGGRNYGYTF	TGTGCCAGCAGGGGGGGGCGGAACTATGGCTACACCTTC
TRBV25-1	TRBD1	TRBJ2-2	.	CASSPSRGYTGELFF	TGTGCCAGCAGTCCGTCCAGGGGGTACACCGGGGAGCTGTTTTTT
TRBV20-1	.	TRBJ1-5	.	CSARVGQPQHF	TGCAGTGCTAGAGTTGGCCAGCCCCAGCATTTT
TRBV6-5	TRBD1	TRBJ2-7	.	CASSSDRGRVEQYF	TGTGCCAGCAGTTCTGACAGGGGGCGCGTGGAGCAGTACTTC
TRBV4-3	.	TRBJ1-5	.	CASSLMVREQPQHF	TGCGCCAGCAGCCTTATGGTTCGGGAACAGCCCCAGCATTTT
TRBV25-1	.	TRBJ2-5	.	CASSEYGGPQETQYF	TGTGCCAGCAGTGAATACGGGGGGCCCCAAGAGACCCAGTACTTC
TRBV30	.	TRBJ2-7	.	CAWKGGGYEQYF	TGTGCCTGGAAGGGGGGGGGATACGAGCAGTACTTC
TRBV5-6	TRBD2	TRBJ2-1	few	CASSRLTSGVTNNEQFF	TGTGCCAGCAGCCGCCTAACGAGCGGGGTAACCAACAATGAGCAGTTCTTC